One T cell receptor (beta chain) is described in this entry. The record originates from a study of T cell changes during pregnancy in multiple sclerosis. Measured with immunoSEQ multiplex PCR; TCRdb has only the in-frame clones, and not every one. This sample carries about 57,000 clones, 89% of them seen once, and the ten largest clones take 1.8%. The V gene's germline CDR1 is SGHKS and CDR2 YYEKEE (reference sequence). V was pared by 3 bases and J by 2 bases, with 0 bases of the junction left unmatched. This CDR3 is 14 amino acids long. Sequences were derived from peripheral blood, sampled after pregnancy. This TCR derives from a female donor with multiple sclerosis, enrolled in a pregnancy study. The genes are TRBV5-5 and TRBJ2-7, with 12 bases matching TRBD2. The CDR3 loop reads CASSSSGGAYEQYF. CDR3 DNA: TGTGCCAGCAGCTCTAGCGGGGGGGCCTACGAGCAGTACTTC.